This T cell receptor beta chain stems from a study of T cell responses to AZD1222 COVID-19 vaccine. Concerning this clone itself: No antigen is known for it.

With V trimmed by 5 bases and J by 8 bases, 7 bases remained unmatched. This CDR3 contains 13 residues. Looked up from germline, CDR1 is SGHVS and CDR2 is FQNEAQ. Generated by immunoSEQ multiplex PCR, the TCRdb table keeps only in-frame clones and is missing some. Of roughly 270,000 clones in the sample, around 93% were seen once. General study findings and limits: Baseline antibody screening turned up just six or seven seropositive AZD1222 recipients. A mostly white British donor set with more females was recruited, and clonal diversity was possibly underestimated. Distributed over spike, vaccine-associated CD4 TCRs predominated at 160-218 and 743-854.

The V call is TRBV7-8, the J call TRBJ1-2, with 8 positions matching TRBD1. The source of this sequence is an adult who received the AZD1222 COVID-19 vaccine. Sequencing used peripheral blood, obtained 28 days after the second AZD1222 dose. The CDR3 protein is CASSPTTGVGYTF. CDR3 nucleotide sequence: TGTGCCAGCAGCCCTACGACAGGGGTCGGCTACACCTTC.